This TCR beta chain was found in a study of T cells in Graves' hyperthyroidism and ophthalmopathy. The overall study: Any treatment followed the collection of peripheral blood at initial diagnosis.

Germline V gene lookup returns CDR1 LNHDA and CDR2 SQIVND (reference sequence). The CDR3 is 15 residues long. V was trimmed by 7 bases and J by 8 bases, leaving 18 bases between them. The definition of stable Graves' hyperthyroidism was no ophthalmopathy progression within 18 months. Researchers took RNA transcripts and amplified the TCR beta CDR3 regions from them. The TCR CDR3 was amplified in a first-round RT-PCR using the HTBI primer set. TCRdb re-analysed the multiplex PCR reads in MiXCR, keeping a single row per CDR3 protein. The table has about 690,000 distinct CDR3 sequences, around 16% seen once; the top ten hold about 16%.

This rearrangement joins TRBV19 to TRBJ1-6, with no clear D. The sequence was obtained from a man in his fifties with Graves' hyperthyroidism. The sequenced material came from blood. The CDR3 nucleotides read TGTGCCAGTAACTTGGACCGCGTCGGGGATTCACCCCTCCACTTT. This translates into CASNLDRVGDSPLHF.